These 25 T cell receptor beta chains originate from one sample sequenced in a study of CD8+ T cells in alopecia areata (dated by TCRdb to 2017 to 2018). Sample time point, as interpreted from the label and publication: around 4 weeks on oral tofacitinib. Read against the paper, the sample's treatment or condition label means: oral pan-JAK inhibitor, 5-10 mg twice daily. The receptor library was made with the immunoSEQ multiplex PCR assay. To provide template for TCR sequencing, every sample had RNA extracted and reverse transcribed into cDNA. Drawn from immuneACCESS, this table holds only the in-frame rearrangements with V and J called that TCRdb kept. Clones are partly lost; checked studies trace under half to an unresolved V gene and leave the rest unexplained. Recorded for this sample are about 200,000 clones; 60% to 70% of them occurred a single time. The top ten hold approximately 3.3% of the sample.

Sequencing was performed on CD4+ T cells sorted from blood, taken at week 4, from a patient treated with tofacitinib. These receptors came from a human donor with alopecia areata.

This clone was detected once. The chain joins TRBV2 to TRBJ1-6; D not certain. This CDR3 region has 11 residues. V was cut by 4 bases and J by 18 bases, with 13 bases left in between. Germline-derived CDR1 and CDR2 are SNHLY and FYNNEI. The CDR3 DNA sequence: TGTGCCAGCAGTGTCGACCCTCAGACCCACTTT. Translated, it gives CASSVDPQTHF.

This clone appeared a few times. V and J are TRBV7-2 and TRBJ2-3; either TRBD1 or TRBD2 may fit D (5 bases each). V was clipped by 8 bases and J by 2 bases, with 14 bases between them. The length of the CDR3 is 14 residues. Germline loops: CDR1 SGHTA, CDR2 FQGNSA. CDR3 residues: CASLRGGSTDTQYF. CDR3 nucleotides: TGTGCCAGCCTTAGGGGCGGGTCCACAGATACGCAGTATTTT. Together with reference TRBV7-2 and TRBJ2-3, the CDR3 gives the full variable domain: GAGVSQSPSNKVTEKGKDVELRCDPISGHTALYWYRQSLGQGLEFLIYFQGNSAPDKSGLPSDRFSAERTGGSVSTLTIQRTQQEDSAVYLCASLRGGSTDTQYFGPGTRLTVL.

This clone was seen a handful of times. J is TRBJ2-1 and V is TRBV2, with TRBD1 as a possible D gene (6 bases). Trimming took off 4 bases at V and 16 bases at J, with 17 bases between the two ends. The germline gives CDR1 SNHLY, CDR2 FYNNEI. The CDR3 consists of 12 residues. For the CDR3, the DNA is TGTGCCAGCAGTGGGATACAGGGAGAGGTATTCTTC. Its protein product is CASSGIQGEVFF.

This chain uses TRBV19 with TRBJ2-2, with 9 bases identical to TRBD1. This CDR3 comprises 16 residues. Germline V CDR1 and CDR2: LNHDA, SQIVND (reference sequence). V trimming: 7 bases; J trimming: 2 bases; junction bases outside the gene matches: 8. The CDR3 sequence is CASTPGQGRNTGELFF. CDR3 bases: TGTGCCAGTACCCCAGGACAGGGGCGAAACACCGGGGAGCTGTTTTTT.

The chain joins TRBV2 to TRBJ2-7; 9 bases map to TRBD1. CDR1 SNHLY and CDR2 FYNNEI come from the germline V gene. This CDR3 region has 13 residues. V was clipped by 3 bases and J by 6 bases; unmatched bases: 3. The CDR3 here is CASSEDRGGEQYF. The CDR3, as DNA: TGTGCCAGCAGTGAGGACAGGGGAGGCGAGCAGTACTTC. The whole variable domain, filled in from reference TRBV2 and TRBJ2-7, reads EPEVTQTPSHQVTQMGQEVILRCVPISNHLYFYWYRQILGQKVEFLVSFYNNEISEKSEIFDDQFSVERPDGSNFTLKIRSTKLEDSAMYFCASSEDRGGEQYFGPGTRLTVT.

This clone was recorded only once. The V and J genes are TRBV29-1 and TRBJ2-2, with D perhaps being TRBD1 or TRBD2 (5 bases each). Trimming took 7 bases from V and 6 from J, leaving 12 bases between them. The CDR3 contains 12 residues. In germline, CDR1 is SQVTM, CDR2 ANQGSEA. DNA for the CDR3: TGCAGCGGGAGACAGAGGGCCGGGGAGCTGTTTTTT. Protein sequence: CSGRQRAGELFF.

The J gene is TRBJ2-3, the V gene TRBV6-5; 7 positions agree with TRBD2. Germline CDR1 is MNHEY and CDR2 is SVGAGI. The CDR3 spans 10 residues. V shed 8 bases and J 8 bases; nucleotides not matched to a gene: 1. DNA of the CDR3: TGTGCCAGCGGGGAGGGTACGCAGTATTTT. Translation gives CASGEGTQYF.

The V gene is TRBV5-1, the J gene TRBJ2-1; a weak D match, TRBD1 (5 bases). CDR3 length equals 11 residues. V was clipped by 4 bases and J by 8 bases, with 7 bases between them. The germline gives CDR1 SGHRS, CDR2 YFSETQ. CDR3 sequence: CASSGADEQFF. CDR3 DNA: TGCGCCAGCAGCGGGGCAGATGAGCAGTTCTTC.

This chain joins TRBV9 and TRBJ2-3, with D unclear. Germline V lookup: CDR1 SGDLS, CDR2 YYNGEE. V lost 0 bases, J lost 0 bases, and 5 bases lay in between. The CDR3 has 14 amino acids. The CDR3: CASSVGPSTDTQYF. CDR3 DNA: TGTGCCAGCAGCGTAGGACCTAGCACAGATACGCAGTATTTT.

CDR3 bases: TGTGCCAGCAGAGCCGGGACAGGGGGAGAGACCCAGTACTTC. Its protein product is CASRAGTGGETQYF. The chain uses TRBV6-5 and TRBJ2-5; 11 bases match TRBD1. The germline CDR1 and CDR2 sequences are MNHEY and SVGAGI. This CDR3 is built from 14 residues. The V gene end was trimmed by 6 bases and the J gene end by 4 bases; junction bases not matched to a gene: 4.

The chain uses TRBV27 and TRBJ2-2; D remains unclear. V was pared by 4 bases and J by 2 bases, with 2 bases between. CDR1 MNHEY and CDR2 SMNVEV come from the germline V gene (reference sequence). CDR3 length: 12 amino acids. In nucleotides, the CDR3 is TGTGCCAGCAGTTCTAACACCGGGGAGCTGTTTTTT. This sequence encodes CASSSNTGELFF.

The chain recombines TRBV5-1 with TRBJ2-5, with D perhaps TRBD2 (6 bases). From germline, CDR1 is SGHRS and CDR2 YFSETQ. This CDR3 comprises 15 residues. Trimming stripped 5 bases from V and 1 base from J, with 15 bases between. The CDR3 reads CASSSRGSPQETQYF. CDR3 nucleotides: TGCGCCAGCAGTTCGCGGGGTTCGCCCCAAGAGACCCAGTACTTC.

The chain couples TRBV6-6 to TRBJ1-5; D remains ambiguous. CDR1 MNHNY and CDR2 SVGAGI come from the germline V gene (reference sequence). The CDR3 is 12 residues long. Trimming took off 5 bases at V and 4 bases at J, with 6 bases between the two ends. The CDR3 DNA reads TGTGCCAGCAGTGCGCCGAATCAGCCCCAGCATTTT. This gives the protein CASSAPNQPQHF.

J is TRBJ2-7 and V is TRBV29-1, with D perhaps assigned TRBD1 or TRBD2 (5 bases each). Germline values: CDR1 SQVTM, CDR2 ANQGSEA. This CDR3 is 13 amino acids long. Trimming took off 8 bases at V and 5 bases at J, with 19 bases between the two ends. The CDR3 loop reads CSSTGTRGHEQYF. The CDR3 bases are TGCAGCTCCACCGGGACGAGGGGCCACGAGCAGTACTTC.

Only a few counts were recorded for this clone. The CDR3 sequence is CASSHDKTQYF. The CDR3 DNA reads TGCGCCAGCAGCCACGATAAGACCCAGTACTTC. This chain uses TRBV4-3 with TRBJ2-5; no clear D gene. V lost 3 bases and J lost 6, with 5 bases in between. Looked up from germline, CDR1 is LGHNA and CDR2 is YSLEER. This CDR3 region has 11 residues.

The chain employs TRBV6-6 and TRBJ2-7, with TRBD1 identical over 7 bases. With 6 bases clipped from V and 2 bases from J, the junction kept 7 bases outside the gene matches. CDR3 length: 14 residues. Germline V gene lookup returns CDR1 MNHNY and CDR2 SVGAGI (reference sequence). The DNA for the CDR3 is TGTGCCAGCAGGGGACAGCCTATTCCCTACGAGCAGTACTTC. Translating gives CASRGQPIPYEQYF.

The chain has TRBV2 and TRBJ1-5; possibly TRBD1 for D (6 bases). Trimming left V 6 bases short and J 9 bases short, with 18 bases between. Germline V gives CDR1 SNHLY, CDR2 FYNNEI. The CDR3 has 14 amino acids. The CDR3 protein is CASSTGQRQSPQHF. DNA for the CDR3: TGTGCCAGCAGCACAGGACAGCGCCAATCGCCCCAGCATTTT.

The V gene is TRBV28, the J gene TRBJ2-7; unclear D gene. V lost 2 bases and J 7 bases, leaving 6 bases between the germline ends. Germline V gives CDR1 MDHEN, CDR2 SYDVKM. The CDR3 has 11 amino acids. The CDR3 DNA follows: TGTGCCAGCAGTTTAAATAGGGAGCAGTACTTC. Amino acid sequence: CASSLNREQYF.

The chain is built from TRBV6-1 and TRBJ2-5; TRBD1 matches 7 bases. V lost 4 bases, J lost 5 bases, and 16 bases stayed unmatched. In germline, CDR1 is MNHNS, CDR2 SASEGT. This CDR3 contains 17 residues. The CDR3 loop reads CASSGDKRQGWHETQYF. The CDR3 DNA sequence: TGTGCCAGCAGTGGGGATAAAAGACAGGGATGGCATGAGACCCAGTACTTC.

This clone showed up just once. The chain is built from TRBV9 and TRBJ2-3; no clear D. The CDR3 extends over 14 amino acids. V lost 2 bases and J 0 bases, leaving 7 bases between the germline ends. Per germline, CDR1 SGDLS and CDR2 YYNGEE. CDR3 in amino acids: CASSVGGSTDTQYF. The CDR3 bases are TGTGCCAGCAGCGTGGGCGGAAGCACAGATACGCAGTATTTT.

The chain employs TRBV29-1 and TRBJ2-2; 8 positions match TRBD2. The V gene end was trimmed by 4 bases and the J gene end by 4 bases; junction bases not matched to a gene: 5. Germline lookup yields CDR1 SQVTM and CDR2 ANQGSEA. The CDR3 consists of 14 residues. Here the CDR3 DNA reads TGCAGCGTTGGGCCGCGGGGGGTCACCGGGGAGCTGTTTTTT. Translating gives CSVGPRGVTGELFF.

This clone has just one count. This chain joins TRBV28 and TRBJ1-5; D perhaps matches TRBD1 (6 bases). CDR1 and CDR2 from the germline V gene are MDHEN and SYDVKM. The CDR3 consists of 13 residues. Trimming pared 6 bases from V and 8 bases from J, leaving 14 bases between. The CDR3 nucleotides are TGTGCCAGCAGCGAAACAGGGCAGGAGCCCCAGCATTTT. This sequence encodes CASSETGQEPQHF.

This clone showed up many times. The chain uses TRBV7-9 and TRBJ1-1; D remains unclear. V was pared by 2 bases and J by 6 bases, with 4 bases between. This CDR3 is built from 11 residues. CDR1 is SEHNR and CDR2 is FQNEAQ in the germline V gene (reference sequence). The CDR3 spells CASSLRAEAFF. CDR3 DNA sequence: TGTGCCAGCAGCTTAAGGGCTGAAGCTTTCTTT.

V and J are TRBV18 and TRBJ1-2, with D hard to call. Germline V gives CDR1 KGHSH, CDR2 LQKENI. This CDR3 region has 13 residues. V lost 1 base to trimming and J lost 8 bases, with 11 bases between them. Here the CDR3 DNA reads TGTGCCAGCTCACCACGCGGCGGACGGGGCTACACCTTC. Translation gives CASSPRGGRGYTF.

The genes are TRBV30 and TRBJ1-2; no firm D call. V was clipped by 2 bases and J by 6 bases, with 10 bases between them. The CDR3 consists of 12 residues. In germline, CDR1 is GTSNPN, CDR2 SVGIG (reference sequence). The CDR3 spells CAWSYPVDGYTF. The CDR3 bases are TGTGCCTGGAGTTATCCGGTGGATGGCTACACCTTC.